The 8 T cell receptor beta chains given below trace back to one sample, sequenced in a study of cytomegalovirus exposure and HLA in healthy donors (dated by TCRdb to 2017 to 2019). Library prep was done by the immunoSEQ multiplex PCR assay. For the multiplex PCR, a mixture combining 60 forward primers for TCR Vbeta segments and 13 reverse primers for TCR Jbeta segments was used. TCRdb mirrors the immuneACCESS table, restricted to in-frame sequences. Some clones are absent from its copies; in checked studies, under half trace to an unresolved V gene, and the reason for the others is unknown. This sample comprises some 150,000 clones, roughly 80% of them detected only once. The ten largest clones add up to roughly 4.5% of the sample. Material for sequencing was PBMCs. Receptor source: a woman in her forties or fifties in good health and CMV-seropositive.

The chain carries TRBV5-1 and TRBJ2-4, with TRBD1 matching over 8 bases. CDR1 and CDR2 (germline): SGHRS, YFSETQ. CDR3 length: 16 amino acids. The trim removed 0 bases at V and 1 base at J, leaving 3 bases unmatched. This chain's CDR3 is CASSLGTGSAKNIQYF. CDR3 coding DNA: TGCGCCAGCAGCTTGGGGACAGGGTCGGCCAAAAACATTCAGTACTTC.

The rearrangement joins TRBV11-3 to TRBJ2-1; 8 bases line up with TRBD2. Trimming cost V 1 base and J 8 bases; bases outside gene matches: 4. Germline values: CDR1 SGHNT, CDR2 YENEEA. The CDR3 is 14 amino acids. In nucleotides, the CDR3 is TGTGCCAGCAGCTTAGCGGGGGGGCTGGATGAGCAGTTCTTC. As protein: CASSLAGGLDEQFF.

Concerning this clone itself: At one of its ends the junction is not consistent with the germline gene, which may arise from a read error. The CDR3 coding sequence is TGTGCCGGCAGTTCCCGGGACAGGACCTTCTATGGCTACACCTTC. As protein: CAGSSRDRTFYGYTF. This chain uses TRBV6-6 with TRBJ1-2, with 8 bases aligning to TRBD1. CDR1 MNHNY and CDR2 SVGAGI come from the germline V gene (reference sequence). This CDR3 region has 15 residues.

The CDR3 loop reads CASSRITWGEQYF. The CDR3 region has the DNA TGTGCCAGCAGCCGCATCACGTGGGGCGAGCAGTACTTC. The chain joins TRBV7-2 to TRBJ2-5; D remains ambiguous. The J call may be in error: the DNA end matches TRBJ2-7 better. The CDR3 extends over 13 amino acids. From germline, CDR1 is SGHTA and CDR2 FQGNSA.

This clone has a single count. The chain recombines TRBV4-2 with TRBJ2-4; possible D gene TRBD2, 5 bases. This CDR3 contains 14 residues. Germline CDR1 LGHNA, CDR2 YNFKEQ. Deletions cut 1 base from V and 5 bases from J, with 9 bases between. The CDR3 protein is CASSQGRSENIQYF. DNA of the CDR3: TGTGCCAGCAGCCAAGGGAGGTCCGAAAACATTCAGTACTTC.

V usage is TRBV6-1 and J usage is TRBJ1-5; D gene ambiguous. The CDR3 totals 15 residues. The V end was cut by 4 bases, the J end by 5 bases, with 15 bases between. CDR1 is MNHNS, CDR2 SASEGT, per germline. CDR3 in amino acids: CASSASPGQYQPQHF. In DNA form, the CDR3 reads TGTGCCAGCAGTGCTAGCCCCGGCCAGTATCAGCCCCAGCATTTT.

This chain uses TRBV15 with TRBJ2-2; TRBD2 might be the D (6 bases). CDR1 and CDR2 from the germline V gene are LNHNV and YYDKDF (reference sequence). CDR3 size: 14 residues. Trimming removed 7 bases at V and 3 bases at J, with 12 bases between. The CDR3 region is CATKASAYTGELFF. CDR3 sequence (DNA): TGTGCCACCAAGGCTAGCGCGTACACCGGGGAGCTGTTTTTT.

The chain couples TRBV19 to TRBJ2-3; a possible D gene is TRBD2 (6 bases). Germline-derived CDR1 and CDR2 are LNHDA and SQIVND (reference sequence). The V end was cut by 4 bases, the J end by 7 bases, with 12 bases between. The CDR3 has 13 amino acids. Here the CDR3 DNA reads TGTGCCAGTAGTAGCGGGGTACGAAATACGCAGTATTTT. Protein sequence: CASSSGVRNTQYF.